The rows below give T cell receptor beta chains drawn from one sample of a study of T cells in Graves' hyperthyroidism and ophthalmopathy. MiXCR, applied by TCRdb to the multiplex PCR reads, yields one record per CDR3 protein. The repertoire holds about 420,000 distinct CDR3 sequences, roughly 13% seen once, with 5% to 6.5% in the top ten. What was sequenced was blood. These receptors all come from a woman under 30 with Graves' hyperthyroidism. The CDR3 runs from the conserved cysteine through the conserved F or W. The D gene is left open where the match is weak. Where a row states a size, it is once, few, many or the class of an expanded clone; other rows omit it.

j_call d_call v_call clone_size cdr3_aa cdr3_nt
TRBJ1-1 . TRBV6-1 once CASSELAGHILNTEAFF TGTGCCAGCAGTGAATTGGCAGGGCACATCCTGAACACTGAAGCTTTCTTT
TRBJ1-1 TRBD1 TRBV29-1 . CSSRQGQGTTEAFF TGCAGCTCACGGCAGGGACAGGGTACCACTGAAGCTTTCTTT
TRBJ2-7 . TRBV12-3/TRBV12-4 . CASSRRLGETDREQYF TGTGCCAGCAGTCGCCGTTTAGGGGAGACAGATCGCGAGCAGTACTTC
TRBJ2-1 TRBD1 TRBV5-1 many CASSPTGLDNEQFF TGCGCCAGCAGCCCGACAGGGTTGGACAATGAGCAGTTCTTC
TRBJ1-1 . TRBV9 . CASSPLLGGGTEAFF TGTGCCAGCAGCCCCCTGCTGGGGGGCGGCACTGAAGCTTTCTTT
TRBJ2-5 . TRBV11-2 . CASSSTLRGLQETQYF TGTGCCAGCAGCTCCACACTTCGGGGTCTACAAGAGACCCAGTACTTC
TRBJ1-4 . TRBV9 . CASSSTGGLSEKLFF TGTGCCAGCAGCTCAACGGGGGGCTTATCGGAAAAACTGTTTTTT
TRBJ2-7 . TRBV6-1 few CASSHSRYEQYF TGTGCCAGCAGCCACAGCCGTTACGAGCAGTACTTC
TRBJ2-5 TRBD1 TRBV20-1 . CSARDRPGGEETQYF TGCAGTGCTAGAGATCGCCCAGGGGGCGAGGAGACCCAGTACTTC
TRBJ2-1 TRBD2 TRBV28 once CASSTFSGASYNEQFF TGTGCCAGCAGCACCTTTAGCGGGGCCTCCTACAATGAGCAGTTCTTC
TRBJ1-5 TRBD1 TRBV19 many CASNFPGQGHQPQHF TGTGCCAGTAATTTCCCCGGACAGGGACATCAGCCCCAGCATTTT
TRBJ1-5 . TRBV6-1 many CASSPAGGINQPQHF TGTGCCAGCAGTCCCGCCGGAGGCATCAATCAGCCCCAGCATTTT
TRBJ2-3 TRBD1 TRBV28 many CASNLGTGGLTDTQYF TGTGCCAGCAACCTAGGGACAGGTGGCCTCACAGATACGCAGTATTTT
TRBJ1-1 . TRBV12-5 many CASGFGRNTEAFF TGTGCTAGTGGTTTCGGTCGGAACACTGAAGCTTTCTTT
TRBJ1-4 . TRBV7-9 few CASSRTTGTGSNEKLFF TGTGCCAGCAGTCGTACAACCGGCACAGGGTCTAATGAAAAACTGTTTTTT
TRBJ1-1 . TRBV20-1 . CSARRGALNTEAFF TGCAGTGCCCGACGGGGGGCCTTGAACACTGAAGCTTTCTTT
TRBJ1-2 . TRBV6-1 many CASSRTDYTF TGTGCCAGCAGTCGGACGGACTACACCTTC
TRBJ2-1 . TRBV6-5 many CASSYSSGGSYNEQFF TGTGCCAGCAGTTACTCGAGTGGGGGCTCCTACAATGAGCAGTTCTTC
TRBJ2-7 TRBD1 TRBV19 . CARDRAYEQYF TGTGCCAGGGACAGGGCCTACGAGCAGTACTTC
TRBJ2-3 . TRBV20-1 many CSARDGGGRGRTDTQYF TGCAGTGCTAGAGATGGGGGGGGTCGGGGGCGCACAGATACGCAGTATTTT
TRBJ2-7 . TRBV28 many CASSLYGEGYEQYF TGTGCCAGCAGTTTGTATGGGGAAGGGTACGAGCAGTACTTC
TRBJ2-3 TRBD2 TRBV15 many CATSPAGATDTQYF TGTGCCACCAGCCCAGCGGGAGCCACAGATACGCAGTATTTT
TRBJ1-6 . TRBV28 . CASSQNQGFNSPLHF TGTGCCAGCAGTCAAAACCAGGGTTTCAATTCACCCCTCCACTTT
TRBJ1-1 TRBD1 TRBV9 . CASSVGTGGTEAFF TGTGCCAGCAGCGTAGGGACAGGGGGCACTGAAGCTTTCTTT
TRBJ1-5 . TRBV12-3/TRBV12-4 many CASSLGRPQHF TGTGCCAGCAGCCTGGGGCGGCCCCAGCATTTT
TRBJ2-7 TRBD1 TRBV28 many CASSPGQDTYEQYF TGTGCCAGCAGTCCGGGACAGGACACCTACGAGCAGTACTTC
TRBJ2-3 . TRBV27 many CASSLWESGADTQYF TGTGCCAGCAGTTTATGGGAGTCGGGGGCGGATACGCAGTATTTT
TRBJ2-1 TRBD1 TRBV10-1 many CASSEDGQDYNEQFF TGCGCCAGCAGTGAGGATGGACAGGACTACAATGAGCAGTTCTTC
TRBJ2-5 . TRBV29-1 . CSVVEGVETQYF TGCAGCGTCGTTGAGGGGGTAGAGACCCAGTACTTC
TRBJ1-1 . TRBV7-2 many CASSLHPVAFF TGTGCCAGCAGCTTACATCCGGTCGCTTTCTTT
TRBJ2-1 . TRBV3-1 many CASSPRAGGNYNEQFF TGTGCCAGCAGCCCCCGAGCCGGCGGGAACTACAATGAGCAGTTCTTC
TRBJ1-3 . TRBV28 many CASSTPAGAGNTIYF TGTGCCAGCAGTACCCCCGCAGGGGCTGGAAACACCATATATTTT
TRBJ2-6 . TRBV18 . CASSRWRGILSGANVLTF TGTGCCAGCTCACGGTGGAGGGGCATCCTCTCTGGGGCCAACGTCCTGACTTTC
TRBJ2-7 . TRBV7-2 . CASSPLDRSYEQYF TGTGCCAGCAGCCCTCTTGACAGGTCCTACGAGCAGTACTTC
TRBJ2-7 TRBD2 TRBV20-1 few CSASREGLFYEQYF TGCAGTGCTAGTCGGGAGGGCCTCTTCTACGAGCAGTACTTC
TRBJ1-2 . TRBV6-2/TRBV6-3 . CASSYSGGRHNYGYTF TGTGCCAGCAGTTACTCAGGTGGCCGTCATAACTATGGCTACACCTTC
TRBJ1-4 . TRBV10-3 few CAISEPGMGTNEKLFF TGTGCCATCAGTGAGCCGGGGATGGGGACTAATGAAAAACTGTTTTTT
TRBJ2-7 . TRBV7-2 many CASSLVVLSSYEQYF TGTGCCAGCAGCTTAGTGGTGTTGAGCTCCTACGAGCAGTACTTC
TRBJ1-6 . TRBV12-3/TRBV12-4 many CASSLGGGDNSPLHF TGTGCCAGCAGTCTGGGAGGGGGAGATAATTCACCCCTCCACTTT
TRBJ1-1 . TRBV28 many CASSLDRLAEAFF TGTGCCAGCAGTTTAGACAGGCTCGCTGAAGCTTTCTTT
TRBJ1-4 . TRBV7-2 many CASSRYGPNEKLFF TGTGCCAGCAGCCGGTACGGTCCTAATGAAAAACTGTTTTTT
TRBJ2-7 TRBD1 TRBV7-9 many CASSYLDGTASYEQYF TGTGCCAGCAGCTATTTGGACGGGACAGCTTCCTACGAGCAGTACTTC
TRBJ2-7 TRBD1 TRBV28 many CASSFYRGHEQYF TGTGCCAGCAGCTTCTACAGGGGCCACGAGCAGTACTTC
TRBJ2-5 . TRBV4-2 . CASSQDPQLGQETQYF TGTGCCAGCAGCCAAGATCCACAGTTGGGCCAAGAGACCCAGTACTTC
TRBJ2-7 . TRBV19 many CASSIGTASYEQYF TGTGCCAGTAGTATTGGGACGGCGAGCTACGAGCAGTACTTC
TRBJ2-3 TRBD2 TRBV7-9 many CASSSIAGRTDTQYF TGTGCCAGCAGCTCCATAGCGGGGCGCACAGATACGCAGTATTTT
TRBJ2-3 . TRBV20-1 many CSAAAGSSSTDTQYF TGCAGTGCTGCCGCGGGATCAAGTAGCACAGATACGCAGTATTTT
TRBJ1-2 . TRBV30 many CAWSVPGMKYGYTF TGTGCCTGGAGTGTACCAGGGATGAAATATGGCTACACCTTC
TRBJ2-5 TRBD1 TRBV7-8 many CASSLVSPAGGETQYF TGTGCCAGCAGCTTAGTCTCCCCAGCAGGGGGTGAGACCCAGTACTTC
TRBJ1-1 . TRBV7-2 many CASSLGMGMNTEAFF TGTGCCAGCAGCTTGGGGATGGGGATGAACACTGAAGCTTTCTTT
TRBJ2-1 . TRBV27 many CASSLLLGTYNEQFF TGTGCCAGCAGTTTGTTGTTGGGAACCTACAATGAGCAGTTCTTC
TRBJ1-2 . TRBV7-2 many CASSLGVVNYGYTF TGTGCCAGCAGCTTAGGTGTAGTTAACTATGGCTACACCTTC
TRBJ2-3 TRBD2 TRBV7-3 many CASSTGTSDTQYF TGTGCCAGCAGTACCGGGACTAGCGATACGCAGTATTTT